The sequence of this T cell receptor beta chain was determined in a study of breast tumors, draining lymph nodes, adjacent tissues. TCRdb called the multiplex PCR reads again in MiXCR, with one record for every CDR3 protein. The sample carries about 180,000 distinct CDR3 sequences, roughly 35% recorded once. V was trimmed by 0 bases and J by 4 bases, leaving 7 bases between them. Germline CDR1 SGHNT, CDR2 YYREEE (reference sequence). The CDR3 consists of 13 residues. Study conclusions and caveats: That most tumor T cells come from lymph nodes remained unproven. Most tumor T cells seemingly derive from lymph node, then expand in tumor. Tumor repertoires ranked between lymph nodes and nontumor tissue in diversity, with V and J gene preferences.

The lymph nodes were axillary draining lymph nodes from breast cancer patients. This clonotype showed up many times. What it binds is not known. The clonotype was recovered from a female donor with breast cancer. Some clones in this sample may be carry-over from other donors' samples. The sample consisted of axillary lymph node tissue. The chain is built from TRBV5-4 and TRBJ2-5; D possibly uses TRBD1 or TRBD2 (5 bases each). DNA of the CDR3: TGTGCCAGCAGCTTGGAGAGGGGAGAGACCCAGTACTTC. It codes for CASSLERGETQYF. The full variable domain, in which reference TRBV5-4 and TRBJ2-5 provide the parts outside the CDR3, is ETGVTQSPTHLIKTRGQQVTLRCSSQSGHNTVSWYQQALGQGPQFIFQYYREEENGRGNFPPRFSGLQFPNYSSELNVNALELDDSALYLCASSLERGETQYFGPGTRLLVL.